The clone carrying this T cell receptor (beta chain) was seen a few times. Its antigen remains unknown. These data belong to a study of response to subunit inactivated influenza vaccine. Regarding the study as a whole: Seasonal influenza vaccination, on each occasion, was suggested by the authors to recruit few new T cells.

The CDR3 runs 17 residues. Germline assignment: CDR1 LGHDT and CDR2 YNNKEL (reference sequence). V lost 1 base and J 1 base, leaving 14 bases between the germline ends. TCRdb re-derived calls from the RT-PCR reads in MiXCR, one entry per CDR3 protein. The sample holds roughly 700,000 distinct CDR3 sequences, about 14% seen once. The chain links TRBV3-1 to TRBJ1-3; D may be TRBD1 (5 bases). This TCR was sampled from a middle-aged man who received an inactivated influenza vaccine. Sequencing was performed on PBMCs from blood, taken approximately 15 days before vaccination. The CDR3 nucleotides read TGTGCCAGCAGCCAAGCACCCTCAGGGTTATCTGGAAACACCATATATTTT. Encoded protein: CASSQAPSGLSGNTIYF. The full variable domain, with the rest looked up from reference TRBV3-1 and TRBJ1-3, is DTAVSQTPKYLVTQMGNDKSIKCEQNLGHDTMYWYKQDSKKFLKIMFSYNNKELIINETVPNRFSPKSPDKAHLNLHINSLELGDSAVYFCASSQAPSGLSGNTIYFGEGSWLTVV.